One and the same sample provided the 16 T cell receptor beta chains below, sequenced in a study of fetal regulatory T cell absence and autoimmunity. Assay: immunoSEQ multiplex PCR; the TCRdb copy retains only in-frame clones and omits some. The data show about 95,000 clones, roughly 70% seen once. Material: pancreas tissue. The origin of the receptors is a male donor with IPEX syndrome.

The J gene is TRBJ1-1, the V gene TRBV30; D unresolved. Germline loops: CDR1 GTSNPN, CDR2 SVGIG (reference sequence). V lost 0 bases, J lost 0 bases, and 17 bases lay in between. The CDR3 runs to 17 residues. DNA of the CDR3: TGTGCCTGGAGTGTACGTCTCGGGGATCCCATGAACACTGAAGCTTTCTTT. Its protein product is CAWSVRLGDPMNTEAFF.

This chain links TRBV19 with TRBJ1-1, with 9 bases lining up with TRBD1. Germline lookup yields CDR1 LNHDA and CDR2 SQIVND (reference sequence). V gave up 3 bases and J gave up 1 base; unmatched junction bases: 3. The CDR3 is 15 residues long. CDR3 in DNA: TGTGCCAGTAGTATTGAGGGACAGGGGAACACTGAAGCTTTCTTT. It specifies CASSIEGQGNTEAFF.

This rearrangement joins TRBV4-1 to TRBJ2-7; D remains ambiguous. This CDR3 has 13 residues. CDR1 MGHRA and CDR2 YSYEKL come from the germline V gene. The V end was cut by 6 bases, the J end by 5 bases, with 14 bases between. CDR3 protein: CASRSPGEDEQYF. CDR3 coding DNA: TGCGCCAGCAGGTCCCCTGGAGAGGACGAGCAGTACTTC.

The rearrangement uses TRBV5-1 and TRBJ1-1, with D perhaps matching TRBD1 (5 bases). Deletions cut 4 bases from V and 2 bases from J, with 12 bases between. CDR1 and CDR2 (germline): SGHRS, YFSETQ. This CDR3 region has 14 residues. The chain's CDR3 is CASSRGTANTEAFF. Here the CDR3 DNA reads TGCGCCAGCAGCAGAGGGACCGCCAACACTGAAGCTTTCTTT.

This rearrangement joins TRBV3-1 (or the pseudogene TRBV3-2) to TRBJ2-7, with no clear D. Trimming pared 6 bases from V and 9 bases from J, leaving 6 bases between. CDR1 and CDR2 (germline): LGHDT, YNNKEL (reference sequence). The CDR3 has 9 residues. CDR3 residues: CASSPRQYF. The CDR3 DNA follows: TGTGCCAGCAGTCCCAGGCAGTACTTC.

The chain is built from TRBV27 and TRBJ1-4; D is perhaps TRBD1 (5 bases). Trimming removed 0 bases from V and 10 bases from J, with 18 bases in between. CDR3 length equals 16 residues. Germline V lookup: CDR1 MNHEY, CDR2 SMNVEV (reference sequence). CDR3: CASSLSQGAGVGKLFF. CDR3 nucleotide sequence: TGTGCCAGCAGTTTATCCCAAGGGGCAGGAGTTGGAAAACTGTTTTTT.

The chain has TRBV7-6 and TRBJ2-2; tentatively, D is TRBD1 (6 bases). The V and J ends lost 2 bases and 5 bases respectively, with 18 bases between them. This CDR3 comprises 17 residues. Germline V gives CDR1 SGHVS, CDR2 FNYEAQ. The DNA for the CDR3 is TGTGCCAGCAGCTTACGACCAGAGGGGGTCCTTACCGGGGAGCTGTTTTTT. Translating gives CASSLRPEGVLTGELFF.

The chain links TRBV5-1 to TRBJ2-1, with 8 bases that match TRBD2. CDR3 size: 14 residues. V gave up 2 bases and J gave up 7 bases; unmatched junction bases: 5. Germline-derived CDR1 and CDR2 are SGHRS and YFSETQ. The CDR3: CASSFTSGTNEQFF. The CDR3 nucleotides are TGCGCCAGCAGCTTTACTAGCGGAACAAATGAGCAGTTCTTC.

CDR3 region: CASTGSMNTEAFF. The CDR3 DNA sequence: TGCGCCAGCACGGGTTCCATGAACACTGAAGCTTTCTTT. The chain employs TRBV5-1 and TRBJ1-1; no clear D. Between the trimmed V and J ends, which lost 6 bases and 0 bases, there was a span of 9 bases. This CDR3 contains 13 residues. Germline CDR1 reads SGHRS; CDR2 reads YFSETQ. Together with reference TRBV5-1 and TRBJ1-1, the CDR3 gives the full variable domain: KAGVTQTPRYLIKTRGQQVTLSCSPISGHRSVSWYQQTPGQGLQFLFEYFSETQRNKGNFPGRFSGRQFSNSRSEMNVSTLELGDSALYLCASTGSMNTEAFFGQGTRLTVV.

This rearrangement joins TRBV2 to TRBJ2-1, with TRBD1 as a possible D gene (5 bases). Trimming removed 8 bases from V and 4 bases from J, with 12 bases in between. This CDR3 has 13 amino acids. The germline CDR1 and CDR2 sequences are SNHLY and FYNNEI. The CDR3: CASLREAYNEQFF. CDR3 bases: TGTGCCAGCCTCAGGGAAGCGTACAATGAGCAGTTCTTC.

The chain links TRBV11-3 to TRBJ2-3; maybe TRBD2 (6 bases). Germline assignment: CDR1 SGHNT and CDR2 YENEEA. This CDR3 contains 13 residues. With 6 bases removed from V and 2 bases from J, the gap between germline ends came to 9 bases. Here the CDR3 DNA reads TGTGCCAGCAGTGGACTAATCACAGATACGCAGTATTTT. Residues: CASSGLITDTQYF.

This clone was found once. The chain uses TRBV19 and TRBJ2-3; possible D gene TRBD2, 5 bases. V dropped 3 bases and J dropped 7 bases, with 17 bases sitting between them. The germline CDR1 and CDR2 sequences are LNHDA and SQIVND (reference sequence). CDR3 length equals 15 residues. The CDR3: CASSISSPPANTQYF. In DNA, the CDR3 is TGTGCCAGTAGTATCTCTAGCCCACCAGCAAATACGCAGTATTTT.

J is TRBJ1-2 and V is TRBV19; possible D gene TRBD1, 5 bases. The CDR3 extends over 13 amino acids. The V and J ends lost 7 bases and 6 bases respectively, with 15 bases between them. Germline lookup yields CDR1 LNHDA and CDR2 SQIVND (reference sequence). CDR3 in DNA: TGTGCCAGTACAAACCAGGGTCGGGATGGCTACACCTTC. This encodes CASTNQGRDGYTF.

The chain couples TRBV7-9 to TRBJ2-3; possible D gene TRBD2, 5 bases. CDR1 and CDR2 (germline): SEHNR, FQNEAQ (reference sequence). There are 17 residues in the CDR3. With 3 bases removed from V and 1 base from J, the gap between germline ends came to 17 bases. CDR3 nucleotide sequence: TGTGCCAGCAGCTTCGGTTTGACGGACGGGGGCACAGATACGCAGTATTTT. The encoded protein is CASSFGLTDGGTDTQYF. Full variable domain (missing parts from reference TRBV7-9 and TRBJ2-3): DTGVSQNPRHKITKRGQNVTFRCDPISEHNRLYWYRQTLGQGPEFLTYFQNEAQLEKSRLLSDRFSAERPKGSFSTLEIQRTEQGDSAMYLCASSFGLTDGGTDTQYFGPGTRLTVL.

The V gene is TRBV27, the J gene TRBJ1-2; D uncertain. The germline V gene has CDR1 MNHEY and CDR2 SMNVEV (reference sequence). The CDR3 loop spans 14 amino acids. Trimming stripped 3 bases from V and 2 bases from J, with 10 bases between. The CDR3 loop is CASSLGVLNYGYTF. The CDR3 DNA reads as TGTGCCAGCAGTTTGGGTGTTTTGAACTATGGCTACACCTTC.

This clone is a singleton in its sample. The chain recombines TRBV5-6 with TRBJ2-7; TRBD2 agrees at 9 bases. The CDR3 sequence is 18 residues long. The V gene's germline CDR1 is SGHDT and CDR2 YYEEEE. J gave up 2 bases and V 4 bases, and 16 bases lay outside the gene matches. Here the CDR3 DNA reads TGTGCCAGCAGCCAACCTAATTTCCCGGGACTAGCAACCTACGAGCAGTACTTC. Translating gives CASSQPNFPGLATYEQYF. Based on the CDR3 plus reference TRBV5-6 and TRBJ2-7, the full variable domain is DAGVTQSPTHLIKTRGQQVTLRCSPKSGHDTVSWYQQALGQGPQFIFQYYEEEERQRGNFPDRFSGHQFPNYSSELNVNALLLGDSALYLCASSQPNFPGLATYEQYFGPGTRLTVT.